A selection of T cell receptor beta chains follows, all from one sample in a study of siplizumab effects on memory and regulatory T cells. Repertoires were generated with immunoSEQ multiplex PCR, while TCRdb's copy carries only in-frame clones and drops some. The sample holds about 85,000 clones; 95% are singletons and the top ten take approximately 17%. The sequencing input was CD8+ T cells sorted from blood. Source of these receptors: a human donor in good health. Each CDR3 is given with its conserved first and last residue. The D gene is left open where the match is weak. Only part of the rows carry a size: once, few, many, or a class if the clone is expanded.

>TRBD2|TRBJ2-1|TRBV5-1|-
TGCGCCAGCAGGTCACTAGCGGGAGGTTTTAGAGACAATGAGCAGTTCTTC
CASRSLAGGFRDNEQFF
>-|TRBJ2-7|TRBV5-8|-
TGTGCCAGCTTGGGGGGCGGGTCCTACGAGCAGTACTTC
CASLGGGSYEQYF
>-|TRBJ2-4|TRBV5-1|-
TGCGCCAGCAGCACAACAGGGACAGCCAAAAACATTCAGTACTTC
CASSTTGTAKNIQYF
>-|TRBJ2-5|TRBV19|once
TGTGCCAGTAGCAATGTCGGGAGAGGGGGGAAGACCCAGTACTTC
CASSNVGRGGKTQYF
>-|TRBJ2-5|TRBV28|-
TGTGCCAGCAGTCTTACATTACAAGAGACCCAGTACTTC
CASSLTLQETQYF
>-|TRBJ2-1|TRBV15|-
TGTGCCACCAGCAGTCCGACAGGGCATAGGGAGGCGGGGAGTGAGCAGTTCTTC
CATSSPTGHREAGSEQFF
>-|TRBJ2-7|TRBV1|-
TGCACCGGAGAGTACTTGGGACGCGGGACTAGCGGGGGTAGGGGGCAGTACTTC
CTGEYLGRGTSGGRGQYF
>-|TRBJ2-1|TRBV7-3|-
TGTGCCAGCAGCTTAACTGGTGGGCGTGATGAGCAGTTCTTC
CASSLTGGRDEQFF
>-|TRBJ2-7|TRBV2|-
TGTGCCAGCAAGATTCCGGGACTGGGAACCTACGAGCAGTACTTC
CASKIPGLGTYEQYF
>TRBD2|TRBJ2-7|TRBV10-2|-
TGCGCCAGCAGTGAAGGTAGCGGGAGCGGGAACGAGCAGTACTTC
CASSEGSGSGNEQYF
>-|TRBJ2-4|TRBV11-2|-
TGTGCCAGCAGCCCCTCCCAAAACATTCAGTACTTC
CASSPSQNIQYF
>TRBD2|TRBJ2-7|TRBV19|-
TGTGCCAGTCAATCCGGGACTAGCGGGAGTTACGAGCAGTACTTC
CASQSGTSGSYEQYF
>-|TRBJ2-5|TRBV2|once
TGTGCCAGCTTAACAGGCCCGGAGACCCAGTACTTC
CASLTGPETQYF
>TRBD2|TRBJ2-5|TRBV7-3|-
TGTGCCAGCAGCTTAAACGGCGGGAGGATGCAGACCCAGTACTTC
CASSLNGGRMQTQYF
>TRBD2|TRBJ2-1|TRBV7-6|-
TGTGCCAGCAGCCTAGACGGGGGAGGGAATGAGCAGTTCTTC
CASSLDGGGNEQFF
>-|TRBJ2-7|TRBV19|-
TGTGCCAGTAGTAAGGGCTACTCCTACGAGCAGTACTTC
CASSKGYSYEQYF
>-|TRBJ2-3|TRBV27|-
TGTGCCAGCAGTTTCCTAGCTTCCATTACAGATACGCAGTATTTT
CASSFLASITDTQYF
>-|TRBJ1-1|TRBV20-1|-
TGCAGTGCTAGATGGGGTGTGGAAGCTTTCTTT
CSARWGVEAFF
>TRBD1|TRBJ2-5|TRBV2|-
TGTGCCAGCAGTGAAGACCGGACAGGGTTCGGCGAGACCCAGTACTTC
CASSEDRTGFGETQYF
>TRBD2|TRBJ2-1|TRBV11-2|-
TGTGCCAGCAGCGCGGGAGGTGGGATCCCGGGCGTGGAGGGGCAGTTCTTC
CASSAGGGIPGVEGQFF
>-|TRBJ2-7|TRBV19|-
TGTGCCAGTAGTGGAGTAGGGTTATGGGAGCAGTACTTC
CASSGVGLWEQYF
>-|TRBJ1-3|TRBV29-1|-
TGCAGCGTTGAAGGGGGGGATTCTGGAAACACCATATATTTT
CSVEGGDSGNTIYF
>-|TRBJ2-1|TRBV2|once
TGTGCCAGCCTCCAGCCCTCCTACAATGAGCAGTTCTTC
CASLQPSYNEQFF
>-|TRBJ2-1|TRBV9|-
TGTGCCAGCAGCGTAGGGCAGAGCTCCTACAATGAGCAGTTCTTC
CASSVGQSSYNEQFF
>-|TRBJ1-5|TRBV4-1|-
TGCGCCAGCAGCTCCGACACAGGGAAGGGTCAGCCCCAGCATTTT
CASSSDTGKGQPQHF
>-|TRBJ2-2|TRBV7-9|once
TGTGCCAGCAGCCTGGGACGGAACACCGGGGAGCTGTTTTTT
CASSLGRNTGELFF
>-|TRBJ2-7|TRBV28|-
TGTGCCAGCAGTTTATATGGAAAGGACCACGAGCAGTACTTC
CASSLYGKDHEQYF
>-|TRBJ2-7|TRBV7-9|-
TGTGCCAGCAGCGGGTATGGGGGGGCGGAATCCTACGAGCAGTACTTC
CASSGYGGAESYEQYF